This record concerns one TCR beta chain sequence. The data were obtained in a study of blood T cell repertoires in COVID-19. On the study more broadly: From the United States, Italy and Spain came samples of acute and convalescent COVID-19. T cells, B-cell-depleted T cells, or PBMCs supplied cDNA or gDNA.

Trimming stripped 1 base from V and 0 bases from J, with 11 bases between. The CDR3 totals 16 residues. The germline CDR1 and CDR2 sequences are LGHDT and YNNKEL (reference sequence). Original methodology: Estimation of nucleated cell counts relied on the amplification of reference gene primers. Data came from immunoSEQ multiplex PCR; TCRdb stores just in-frame clones and leaves some out. For V, J and clone size, that table is used; D and trimming come from the DNA. Among some 160,000 clones listed, more than 70% were seen once. Sequenced: peripheral blood. The sequence was collected from a woman aged 45-65 years with acute or convalescent COVID-19. V and J are TRBV3-1 (or the pseudogene TRBV3-2) and TRBJ2-3; D gene ambiguous. The CDR3 nucleotides are TGTGCCAGCAGCCAAGCCGGGTTAGCAAGCACAGATACGCAGTATTTT. Protein product: CASSQAGLASTDTQYF.